The 17 T cell receptor beta chains below all came from one sample that was sequenced in a study of T cell responses to AZD1222 COVID-19 vaccine. The protocol was immunoSEQ multiplex PCR, while the TCRdb copy is restricted to in-frame clones and leaves out a portion. The table shows roughly 45,000 clones, with roughly 80% occurring only once. The input for sequencing was peripheral blood, taken on day 0 of AZD1222 vaccination. These receptors originate from an adult in good health.

The genes are TRBV27 and TRBJ1-1, with D perhaps TRBD1 (5 bases). The CDR3 loop spans 16 amino acids. With 6 bases removed from V and 2 bases from J, the gap between germline ends came to 19 bases. Looked up from germline, CDR1 is MNHEY and CDR2 is SMNVEV (reference sequence). CDR3 protein: CASRQRIWGANTEAFF. The CDR3 nucleotides read TGTGCCAGCAGGCAACGGATCTGGGGCGCTAACACTGAAGCTTTCTTT.

This chain uses TRBV6-5 with TRBJ1-1; D ambiguous. This CDR3 has 14 residues. Germline-derived CDR1 and CDR2 are MNHEY and SVGAGI. V dropped 5 bases and J dropped 1 base, with 11 bases sitting between them. CDR3 nucleotide sequence: TGTGCCAGCAGTACCATCCGACGGAACACTGAAGCTTTCTTT. It encodes CASSTIRRNTEAFF.

This clone was seen a handful of times. The genes are TRBV5-1 and TRBJ1-1; tentatively, D is TRBD1 (5 bases). Germline CDR1 SGHRS, CDR2 YFSETQ. CDR3 length: 14 residues. The V and J ends lost 2 bases and 4 bases respectively, with 12 bases between them. The CDR3 coding sequence is TGCGCCAGCAGCTTCGGGGGTAGTATCACTGAAGCTTTCTTT. This gives the protein CASSFGGSITEAFF.

The rearrangement links TRBV7-2 to TRBJ2-3, with 9 bases identical to TRBD2. The V segment lost 3 bases and the J segment 5 bases; nucleotides outside the gene matches: 12. Germline V gene data show CDR1 as SGHTA and CDR2 as FQGNSA. This CDR3 spans 17 amino acids. CDR3 residues: CASSFLNSGSWGDTQYF. The DNA of the CDR3 is TGTGCCAGCAGCTTTCTTAATAGCGGGAGTTGGGGAGATACGCAGTATTTT.

The V gene is TRBV27, the J gene TRBJ1-4; D not certain. The CDR3 is made up of 19 amino acids. Germline CDR1 is MNHEY and CDR2 is SMNVEV (reference sequence). V was trimmed by 4 bases and J by 0 bases, leaving 21 bases between them. In DNA form, the CDR3 reads TGTGCCAGCAGTTCGCTCTACCTCTCCCCACATGCAACTAATGAAAAACTGTTTTTT. Translation gives CASSSLYLSPHATNEKLFF.

The chain combines TRBV9 with TRBJ2-1; D is unclear. V dropped 2 bases and J dropped 9 bases, with 15 bases sitting between them. The germline V gene encodes CDR1 SGDLS and CDR2 YYNGEE. The CDR3 is made up of 14 amino acids. The CDR3 protein is CASSVSLGTSEQFF. In nucleotides, the CDR3 is TGTGCCAGCAGCGTGAGTTTGGGTACGAGTGAGCAGTTCTTC.

This clone has a handful of counts. The chain carries TRBV21-1 and TRBJ1-1; the D call in the table, TRBD1, was not verified against the DNA. TRBV21-1 is recorded as a pseudogene. The CDR3 sequence is 14 residues long. This chain's CDR3 is CASSARTENTEAFF. The CDR3 coding sequence is TGTGCCAGCAGCGCACGGACAGAGAACACTGAAGCTTTCTTT.

The chain is built from TRBV3-1 (or the pseudogene TRBV3-2) and TRBJ2-3; D is perhaps TRBD2 (6 bases). The germline V gene encodes CDR1 LGHDT and CDR2 YNNKEL (reference sequence). This CDR3 has 14 residues. V lost 3 bases and J 5 bases, leaving 12 bases between the germline ends. CDR3 loop: CASSQVAGIDTQYF. Written as DNA, the CDR3 is TGTGCCAGCAGCCAGGTTGCGGGGATAGATACGCAGTATTTT.

The gene calls are TRBV6-5 and TRBJ1-1; tentative D call: TRBD1 (6 bases). The germline V gene encodes CDR1 MNHEY and CDR2 SVGAGI. This CDR3 contains 14 residues. V was cut by 7 bases and J by 2 bases, with 14 bases left in between. CDR3 DNA: TGTGCCAGCACCCCGGGGGACACCAACACTGAAGCTTTCTTT. This codes for CASTPGDTNTEAFF.

The V gene is TRBV29-1, the J gene TRBJ2-3; D remains ambiguous. Germline loops: CDR1 SQVTM, CDR2 ANQGSEA. This CDR3 has 13 residues. V was pared by 3 bases and J by 0 bases, with 7 bases between. CDR3 in DNA: TGCAGCGTTGATCAGGAGAGCACAGATACGCAGTATTTT. Protein: CSVDQESTDTQYF.

The rearrangement joins TRBV4-2 to TRBJ2-5, with 11 bases fitting TRBD2. With 5 bases clipped from V and 2 bases from J, the junction kept 4 bases outside the gene matches. The CDR3 length is 15 residues. Germline CDR1 reads LGHNA; CDR2 reads YNFKEQ. For the CDR3, the DNA is TGTGCCAGCAGCACTAGCGGGGGCGGGCAAGAGACCCAGTACTTC. This translates into CASSTSGGGQETQYF.

The count of this clone is one. The rearrangement uses TRBV15 and TRBJ2-2; no reliable D call. V lost 0 bases and J lost 7, with 9 bases in between. CDR1 is LNHNV and CDR2 is YYDKDF in the germline V gene (reference sequence). The CDR3 length is 14 residues. The CDR3 spells CATSRDSRGGELFF. In nucleotides, the CDR3 is TGTGCCACCAGCAGAGATAGTCGTGGCGGGGAGCTGTTTTTT.

The chain couples TRBV29-1 to TRBJ2-1; D remains unclear. Trimming left V 5 bases short and J 3 bases short, with 5 bases between. The germline V gene has CDR1 SQVTM and CDR2 ANQGSEA. This CDR3 is built from 11 residues. The CDR3 region is CSVLNYNEQFF. The CDR3 DNA reads as TGCAGCGTTTTAAACTACAATGAGCAGTTCTTC.

This clone showed up just a few times. The CDR3 loop is CASSFGQLNTEAFF. The CDR3 DNA sequence: TGTGCCAGCAGCTTTGGACAGCTGAACACTGAAGCTTTCTTT. V and J are TRBV11-2 and TRBJ1-1; perhaps TRBD1 as D (6 bases). V gave up 3 bases and J gave up 0 bases, with 8 bases separating them. The germline CDR1 and CDR2 sequences are SGHAT and FQNNGV. The CDR3 is made up of 14 amino acids.

This clone has only a few counts. V and J are TRBV5-4 and TRBJ2-1; TRBD2 matches at 8 bases. Trimming removed 7 bases from V and 5 bases from J; junction bases left unmatched: 11. From germline, CDR1 is SGHNT and CDR2 YYREEE (reference sequence). The CDR3 has 15 amino acids. CDR3 amino acids: CASFPGGLSNNEQFF. CDR3 bases: TGTGCCAGCTTCCCGGGAGGGCTTTCGAACAATGAGCAGTTCTTC.

The chain carries TRBV7-3 and TRBJ2-3, with D tentatively TRBD1 (7 bases). Germline-derived CDR1 and CDR2 are SGHTA and FQGTGA. V was shortened by 1 base and J by 5 bases, with 13 bases between the two germline ends. The CDR3 contains 15 residues. DNA of the CDR3: TGTGCCAGCAGCTTAAGCCCAGGGGGGATAGATACGCAGTATTTT. It encodes CASSLSPGGIDTQYF.

This clone was seen a handful of times. This rearrangement joins TRBV11-2 to TRBJ2-4; either TRBD1 or TRBD2 may supply D (5 bases each). The CDR3 totals 15 residues. Trimming removed 1 base at V and 7 bases at J, with 14 bases between. Germline CDR1 SGHAT, CDR2 FQNNGV. The CDR3 is CASSLVGTRENIQYF. The CDR3 DNA reads as TGTGCCAGCAGCTTAGTTGGGACCAGGGAGAACATTCAGTACTTC. Variable domain in full (rest from reference TRBV11-2 and TRBJ2-4): EAGVAQSPRYKIIEKRQSVAFWCNPISGHATLYWYQQILGQGPKLLIQFQNNGVVDDSQLPKDRFSAERLKGVDSTLKIQPAKLEDSAVYLCASSLVGTRENIQYFGAGTRLSVL.